This T cell receptor (beta chain) is from a study of cytomegalovirus exposure and HLA in healthy donors. Study overall: From donors who were HLA-typed, an early data release held 80 million or so unique TCRs.

A few counts support this clone. Primers included in the PCR were 60 Vbeta and 13 Jbeta primers. This table comes from immunoSEQ multiplex PCR, and its TCRdb copy is limited to in-frame clones, with some not included. The table has approximately 190,000 clones, 81% seen once. V was trimmed by 6 bases and J by 0 bases, leaving 12 bases between them. The CDR3 has 16 residues. Germline CDR1 LNHDA, CDR2 SQIVND (reference sequence). This TCR derives from a man in his fifties in good health and CMV-seronegative. This chain joins TRBV19 and TRBJ1-6; possible D gene TRBD1, 6 bases. The sample consisted of PBMCs. The CDR3 protein is CASRNRELSYNSPLHF. The CDR3 DNA reads as TGTGCCAGTAGGAACAGGGAACTCTCCTATAATTCACCCCTCCACTTT.